One sample yielded the 25 T cell receptor beta chains listed below, sequenced in a study of T cell responses to AZD1222 COVID-19 vaccine (dated by TCRdb to 2020 to 2022). The time point tag for this specimen amounts to: about 28 days (+/-7) after the second vaccine dose. Library creation used the immunoSEQ multiplex PCR assay. Not all clones reach the TCRdb copy of this immuneACCESS table, which keeps in-frame sequences only. Checked studies attribute under half of the gap to unresolved V genes and leave the rest unexplained. This sample lists approximately 160,000 clones; just over 90% were detected once. About 1.1% of the sample goes to the ten largest clones. Sequences were derived from peripheral blood, sampled 28 days after the second AZD1222 dose. Receptor source: an adult who received the AZD1222 COVID-19 vaccine.

This clone appeared a single time. The genes are TRBV11-3 and TRBJ2-1; 13 nucleotides match TRBD2. J was trimmed by 8 bases and V by 5 bases; bases with no gene match: 6. The CDR3 extends over 15 amino acids. Per the germline V gene, CDR1 is SGHNT and CDR2 is YENEEA. The CDR3 bases are TGTGCCAGCAGCCCCGGACTAGCGGGGGTCGATGAGCAGTTCTTC. It translates to CASSPGLAGVDEQFF.

The chain employs TRBV7-2 and TRBJ1-2, with 9 bases identical to TRBD1. The CDR3 spans 14 residues. Trimming removed 2 bases from V and 3 bases from J; junction bases left unmatched: 1. Germline V CDR1 and CDR2: SGHTA, FQGNSA. CDR3 sequence (DNA): TGTGCCAGCAGCTTACGGACAGGGGACTATGGCTACACCTTC. Protein sequence: CASSLRTGDYGYTF.

The chain couples TRBV3-1 (or the pseudogene TRBV3-2) to TRBJ2-7, with TRBD1 matching over 7 bases. This CDR3 has 12 amino acids. V was pared by 4 bases and J by 6 bases, with 3 bases of the junction left unmatched. Germline CDR1 is LGHDT and CDR2 is YNNKEL (reference sequence). CDR3 bases: TGTGCCAGCAGCCTAACAGGGGTCGAGCAGTACTTC. Residues: CASSLTGVEQYF.

The gene calls are TRBV9 and TRBJ2-1; 12 bases align to TRBD2. The V gene end was trimmed by 0 bases and the J gene end by 6 bases; junction bases not matched to a gene: 4. Germline V gives CDR1 SGDLS, CDR2 YYNGEE. The CDR3 length is 16 residues. This chain's CDR3 is CASSVGGTSGLNEQFF. For the CDR3, the DNA is TGTGCCAGCAGCGTAGGTGGGACTAGCGGGCTCAATGAGCAGTTCTTC. Drawing the rest from reference TRBV9 and TRBJ2-1, the complete variable domain is DSGVTQTPKHLITATGQRVTLRCSPRSGDLSVYWYQQSLDQGLQFLIQYYNGEERAKGNILERFSAQQFPDLHSELNLSSLELGDSALYFCASSVGGTSGLNEQFFGPGTRLTVL.

V is TRBV6-2 or TRBV6-3 and J is TRBJ1-1, with D perhaps matching TRBD1 (5 bases). From germline, CDR1 is MNHEY and CDR2 SVGEGT. Trimming stripped 6 bases from V and 1 base from J, with 9 bases between. CDR3 length equals 13 residues. The CDR3 protein is CASSRVRNTEAFF. The CDR3 nucleotides read TGTGCCAGCAGCAGGGTCCGGAACACTGAAGCTTTCTTT.

The chain employs TRBV18 and TRBJ2-5, with D perhaps being TRBD1 or TRBD2 (5 bases each). This CDR3 region has 15 residues. V was shortened by 3 bases and J by 0 bases, with 11 bases between the two germline ends. Per germline, CDR1 KGHSH and CDR2 LQKENI. The DNA of the CDR3 is TGTGCCAGCTCACCCCCGGGACGGTACCAAGAGACCCAGTACTTC. This encodes CASSPPGRYQETQYF.

The gene calls are TRBV7-9 and TRBJ1-2; D ambiguous. CDR1 SEHNR and CDR2 FQNEAQ come from the germline V gene (reference sequence). Deletions cut 2 bases from V and 0 bases from J, with 13 bases between. CDR3 length equals 16 residues. CDR3 sequence (DNA): TGTGCCAGCAGCTTAAGTTCAGCCGTATCTAACTATGGCTACACCTTC. It codes for CASSLSSAVSNYGYTF.

V is TRBV7-6 and J is TRBJ2-3, with no clear D. The V end was cut by 3 bases, the J end by 8 bases, with 18 bases between. Germline CDR1 SGHVS, CDR2 FNYEAQ. The CDR3 loop spans 15 amino acids. The CDR3 is CASSFSADPLGTQYF. The CDR3 DNA sequence: TGTGCCAGCAGCTTTTCGGCCGACCCCCTCGGTACGCAGTATTTT.

The chain is built from TRBV5-1 and TRBJ2-1; D possibly matches TRBD1 or TRBD2 (7 bases each). Germline V gives CDR1 SGHRS, CDR2 YFSETQ. V was shortened by 4 bases and J by 7 bases, with 18 bases between the two germline ends. CDR3 length equals 15 residues. CDR3 in amino acids: CASSTPGGAGNEQFF. The DNA of the CDR3 is TGCGCCAGCAGCACCCCAGGGGGGGCGGGTAATGAGCAGTTCTTC.

The rearrangement links TRBV2 to TRBJ1-2; D ambiguous. The CDR3 has 12 amino acids. V lost 4 bases and J 8 bases, leaving 11 bases between the germline ends. CDR1 SNHLY and CDR2 FYNNEI come from the germline V gene. The CDR3 sequence: CASSVVPFGYTF. The CDR3 bases are TGTGCCAGCAGTGTCGTGCCTTTCGGCTACACCTTC.

The rearrangement links TRBV5-1 to TRBJ2-1; D is possibly TRBD1 or TRBD2 (6 bases each). V lost 0 bases, J lost 2 bases, and 9 bases lay in between. CDR3 length: 15 amino acids. Germline V lookup: CDR1 SGHRS, CDR2 YFSETQ. In DNA form, the CDR3 reads TGCGCCAGCAGCTTGGAGGGGGGAGCCTACAATGAGCAGTTCTTC. It yields the protein CASSLEGGAYNEQFF.

The rearrangement links TRBV18 to TRBJ1-2; D might be TRBD1 (5 bases). The CDR3 spans 13 residues. Germline assignment: CDR1 KGHSH and CDR2 LQKENI. The V and J ends lost 3 bases and 5 bases respectively, with 10 bases between them. CDR3: CASSPRGSYGYTF. Here the CDR3 DNA reads TGTGCCAGCTCACCCCGGGGGTCGTATGGCTACACCTTC.

This chain's CDR3 is CASSLGLLTEAFF. The CDR3 DNA follows: TGTGCCAGCAGCCTGGGACTCCTAACTGAAGCTTTCTTT. The chain uses TRBV6-5 and TRBJ1-1, with a weak D call TRBD1 (5 bases). The CDR3 covers 13 residues. Germline-derived CDR1 and CDR2 are MNHEY and SVGAGI. V lost 6 bases and J 5 bases, leaving 13 bases between the germline ends.

The rearrangement links TRBV29-1 to TRBJ1-1; maybe TRBD1 (5 bases). CDR1 and CDR2 from the germline V gene are SQVTM and ANQGSEA. V lost 3 bases, J lost 2 bases, and 10 bases lay in between. The CDR3 runs 13 residues. The CDR3, as DNA: TGCAGCGTTGACCTGGGGGACAACACTGAAGCTTTCTTT. It specifies CSVDLGDNTEAFF.

The chain couples TRBV3-1 (or the pseudogene TRBV3-2) to TRBJ1-2; D unresolved. V was pared by 4 bases and J by 0 bases, with 9 bases between. This CDR3 region has 14 residues. Germline values: CDR1 LGHDT, CDR2 YNNKEL (reference sequence). CDR3 sequence reads: CASSLDGSNYGYTF. CDR3 DNA sequence: TGTGCCAGCAGCCTAGATGGTTCTAACTATGGCTACACCTTC.

In its sample, this clone was seen once. The chain combines TRBV5-8 with TRBJ1-2; tentative D call: TRBD1 (5 bases). The CDR3 contains 14 residues. From germline, CDR1 is SGHTS and CDR2 YDEGEE. Trimming stripped 7 bases from V and 1 base from J, with 14 bases between. Here the CDR3 reads CASRRQFYNYGYTF. CDR3 nucleotides: TGTGCCAGCCGCAGACAGTTCTATAACTATGGCTACACCTTC.

This chain joins TRBV5-1 and TRBJ1-2; a possible D gene is TRBD1 (6 bases). Deletions cut 0 bases from V and 5 bases from J, with 14 bases between. In germline, CDR1 is SGHRS, CDR2 YFSETQ. The CDR3 is made up of 15 amino acids. The CDR3 sequence: CASSLVTGREYGYTF. CDR3 DNA: TGCGCCAGCAGCTTGGTAACAGGGAGGGAGTATGGCTACACCTTC.

This clone appeared once. This chain uses TRBV6-6 with TRBJ1-4; D possibly corresponds to TRBD1 (5 bases). Looked up from germline, CDR1 is MNHNY and CDR2 is SVGAGI (reference sequence). The V end lost 6 bases, the J end lost 5 bases, and 16 bases lay between the germline ends. The CDR3 is made up of 15 amino acids. In DNA form, the CDR3 reads TGTGCCAGCAGGGCGGGAGGGGCTAGGAATGAAAAACTGTTTTTT. It yields the protein CASRAGGARNEKLFF.

V and J are TRBV5-1 and TRBJ2-5; maybe TRBD2 (6 bases). Germline CDR1 is SGHRS and CDR2 is YFSETQ. The length of the CDR3 is 15 residues. V lost 4 bases and J lost 2, with 15 bases in between. The CDR3 loop is CASSRPEGRQETQYF. Written as DNA, the CDR3 is TGCGCCAGCAGCCGGCCGGAGGGACGGCAAGAGACCCAGTACTTC.

This chain joins TRBV7-2 and TRBJ2-7; tentative D call: TRBD1 (6 bases). The CDR3 has 15 amino acids. V gave up 4 bases and J gave up 0 bases, with 13 bases separating them. Germline CDR1 SGHTA, CDR2 FQGNSA. The CDR3 coding sequence is TGTGCCAGCAGCTACAGAGGGGGAAGCTCCTACGAGCAGTACTTC. This gives the protein CASSYRGGSSYEQYF.

The chain recombines TRBV29-1 with TRBJ2-7; the D gene could be TRBD1 or TRBD2 (6 bases each). Germline CDR1 reads SQVTM; CDR2 reads ANQGSEA. CDR3 length: 13 residues. V was trimmed by 4 bases and J by 2 bases, leaving 12 bases between them. This CDR3 reads CSVGGAPTYEQYF. For the CDR3, the DNA is TGCAGCGTTGGGGGGGCCCCCACCTACGAGCAGTACTTC.

The chain recombines TRBV5-8 with TRBJ1-1; no reliable D call. Trimming stripped 1 base from V and 1 base from J, with 2 bases between. CDR3 length: 12 amino acids. The germline gives CDR1 SGHTS, CDR2 YDEGEE. CDR3 in DNA: TGTGCCAGCAGCTTGTGGAACACTGAAGCTTTCTTT. It specifies CASSLWNTEAFF.

The chain couples TRBV6-5 to TRBJ1-2; TRBD1 agrees at 9 bases. The CDR3 totals 15 residues. Germline V lookup: CDR1 MNHEY, CDR2 SVGAGI. Trimming took 6 bases from V and 4 from J; bases not matched to a gene: 9. The DNA of the CDR3 is TGTGCCAGCAGCCCGACATGGGACAGGGTCTATGGCTACACCTTC. Its translation: CASSPTWDRVYGYTF.

The rearrangement links TRBV5-4 to TRBJ2-5, with D possibly matching TRBD2 (6 bases). The CDR3 contains 13 residues. CDR1 and CDR2 (germline): SGHNT, YYREEE (reference sequence). Trimming removed 0 bases at V and 4 bases at J, with 7 bases between. The DNA for the CDR3 is TGTGCCAGCAGCTTGGCGGAGGGAGAGACCCAGTACTTC. As protein: CASSLAEGETQYF.

For this clone: The junction shows a germline mismatch at one end, possibly a read error. V and J are TRBV6-5 and TRBJ1-4; D unclear. Germline loops: CDR1 MNHEY, CDR2 SVGAGI. This CDR3 region has 13 residues. The DNA for the CDR3 is TGTGCCACCAGTACTGCAACTAATGAAAAACTGTTTTTT. This translates into CATSTATNEKLFF.